This T cell receptor beta chain was recovered during a study of cytomegalovirus exposure and HLA in healthy donors. From germline, CDR1 is SNHLY and CDR2 FYNNEI. V was trimmed by 7 bases and J by 10 bases, leaving 17 bases between them. CDR3 size: 13 residues. Whole-study findings and limits: The likely explanation for a cluster of highly shared sequence variants was sequencing artifact.

Notes on this clone: Its specificity is unknown.

Amplification used 60 Vbeta primers and 13 Jbeta primers. TCRdb's copy holds only in-frame clones and misses some; the assay was immunoSEQ multiplex PCR. The repertoire holds about 65,000 clones, with approximately 80% as singletons. The receptor comes from a girl between 5 and 17 years old in good health and CMV-seropositive. This chain joins TRBV2 and TRBJ2-1; the D gene is possibly TRBD2 (6 bases). The source material was PBMCs. The CDR3 DNA reads as TGTGCCAGCACTTGGGACTCCATGGGGGAGCAGTTCTTC. This translates into CASTWDSMGEQFF.